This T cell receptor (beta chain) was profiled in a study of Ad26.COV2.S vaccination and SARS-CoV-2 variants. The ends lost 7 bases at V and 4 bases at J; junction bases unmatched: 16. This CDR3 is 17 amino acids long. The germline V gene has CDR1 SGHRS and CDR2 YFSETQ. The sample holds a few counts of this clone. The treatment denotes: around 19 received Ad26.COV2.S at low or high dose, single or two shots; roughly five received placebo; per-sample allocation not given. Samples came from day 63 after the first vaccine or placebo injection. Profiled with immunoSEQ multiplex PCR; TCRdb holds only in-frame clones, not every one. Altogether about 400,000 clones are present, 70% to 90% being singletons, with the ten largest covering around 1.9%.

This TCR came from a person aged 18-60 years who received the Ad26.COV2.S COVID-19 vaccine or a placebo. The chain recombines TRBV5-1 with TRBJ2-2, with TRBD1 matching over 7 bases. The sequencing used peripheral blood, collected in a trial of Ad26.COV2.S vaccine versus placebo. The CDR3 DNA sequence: TGCGCCAGCCGCCCCAGACCCGACAGGGTCGGCACCGGGGAGCTGTTTTTT. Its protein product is CASRPRPDRVGTGELFF.